Each of the 5 T cell receptor beta chains below was sequenced from the same sample in a study of T cell responses to AZD1222 COVID-19 vaccine. TCRdb's table, derived via immunoSEQ multiplex PCR, lists solely in-frame clones and lacks some. The profile shows approximately 130,000 clones, about 90% of them singletons. This sample comprised peripheral blood, obtained on day 0 of AZD1222 vaccination. These receptors were obtained from an adult in good health.

This rearrangement joins TRBV27 to TRBJ1-5; D is undetermined. In germline, CDR1 is MNHEY, CDR2 SMNVEV (reference sequence). The CDR3 length is 16 residues. The V end lost 0 bases, the J end lost 0 bases, and 9 bases lay between the germline ends. The CDR3 nucleotides are TGTGCCAGCAGTTTATCAGCGGGATATAGCAATCAGCCCCAGCATTTT. It codes for CASSLSAGYSNQPQHF.

The chain employs TRBV5-6 and TRBJ2-5, with 7 bases matching TRBD1. The CDR3 is 13 amino acids. The germline gives CDR1 SGHDT, CDR2 YYEEEE. The V and J ends lost 3 bases and 3 bases, in that order; junction bases with no gene match: 2. CDR3 residues: CASSSGTEETQYF. For the CDR3, the DNA is TGTGCCAGCAGCTCCGGGACAGAAGAGACCCAGTACTTC.

The gene calls are TRBV9 and TRBJ2-1; TRBD2 matches 11 bases. This CDR3 spans 17 amino acids. Germline V gives CDR1 SGDLS, CDR2 YYNGEE. Trimming at V came to 3 bases and at J to 4 bases, leaving 9 bases not matched to a gene. CDR3 residues: CASSAPGGTSGYNEQFF. CDR3 sequence (DNA): TGTGCCAGCAGCGCACCGGGTGGGACTAGCGGTTACAATGAGCAGTTCTTC.

V is TRBV19 and J is TRBJ1-5; D perhaps matches TRBD1 (6 bases). The CDR3 is 15 residues long. Germline V gene lookup returns CDR1 LNHDA and CDR2 SQIVND (reference sequence). Trimming cost V 4 bases and J 7 bases, with 17 bases left between them. The CDR3 protein is CASSRLGQGMQPQHF. The CDR3 coding sequence is TGTGCCAGTAGTAGATTGGGGCAGGGGATGCAGCCCCAGCATTTT.

The chain combines TRBV6-1 with TRBJ1-2, with D uncertain. This CDR3 is built from 16 residues. V lost 1 base to trimming and J lost 4 bases, with 16 bases between them. The germline gives CDR1 MNHNS, CDR2 SASEGT. CDR3 nucleotides: TGTGCCAGCAGTGAAGATATCAGGCATCCCCGCTATGGCTACACCTTC. This sequence encodes CASSEDIRHPRYGYTF.